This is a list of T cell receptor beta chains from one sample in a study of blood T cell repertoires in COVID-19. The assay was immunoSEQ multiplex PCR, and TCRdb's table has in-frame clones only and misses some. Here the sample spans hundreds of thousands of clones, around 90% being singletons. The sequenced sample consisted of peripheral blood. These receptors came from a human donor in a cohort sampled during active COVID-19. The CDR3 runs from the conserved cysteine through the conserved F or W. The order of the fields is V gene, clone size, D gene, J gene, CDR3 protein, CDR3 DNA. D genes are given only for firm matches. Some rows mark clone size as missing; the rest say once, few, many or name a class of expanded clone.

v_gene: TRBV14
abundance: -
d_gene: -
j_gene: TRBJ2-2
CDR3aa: CASSGGLAGELFF
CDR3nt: TGTGCCAGCAGCGGAGGCTTGGCCGGGGAGCTGTTTTTT

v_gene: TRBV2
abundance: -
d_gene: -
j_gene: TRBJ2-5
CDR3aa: CASRPSRGQETQYF
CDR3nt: TGTGCCAGCAGACCCTCCCGGGGGCAAGAGACCCAGTACTTC

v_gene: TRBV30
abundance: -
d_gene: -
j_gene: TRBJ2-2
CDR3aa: CAWSVINPGGTGELFF
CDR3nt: TGTGCCTGGAGTGTAATTAACCCTGGAGGGACCGGGGAGCTGTTTTTT

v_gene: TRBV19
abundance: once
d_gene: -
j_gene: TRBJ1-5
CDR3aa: CASSYRGNQPQHF
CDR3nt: TGTGCCAGTAGTTACAGGGGCAATCAGCCCCAGCATTTT

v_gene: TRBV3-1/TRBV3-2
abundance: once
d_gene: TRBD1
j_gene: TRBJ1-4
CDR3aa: CASSQDQGYQGAVSNEKLFF
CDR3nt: TGTGCCAGCAGCCAAGATCAAGGCTATCAGGGGGCGGTTTCGAATGAAAAACTGTTTTTT

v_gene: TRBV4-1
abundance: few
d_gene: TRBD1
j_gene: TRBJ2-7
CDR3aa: CASSGQETSYEQYF
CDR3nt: TGCGCCAGCAGCGGACAGGAGACATCCTACGAGCAGTACTTC

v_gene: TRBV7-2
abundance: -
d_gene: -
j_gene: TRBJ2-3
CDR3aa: CASSFRVDRGSLDTQYF
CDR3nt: TGTGCCAGCAGCTTTAGGGTGGACAGAGGGTCGTTAGATACGCAGTATTTT

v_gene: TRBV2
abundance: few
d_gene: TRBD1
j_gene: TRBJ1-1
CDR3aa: CASKGQPNTEAFF
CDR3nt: TGTGCCAGCAAGGGACAGCCGAACACTGAAGCTTTCTTT

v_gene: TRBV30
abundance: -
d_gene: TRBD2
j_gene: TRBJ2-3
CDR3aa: CAWDPGLAGGGDTQYF
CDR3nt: TGTGCCTGGGACCCGGGACTAGCGGGGGGGGGAGATACGCAGTATTTT

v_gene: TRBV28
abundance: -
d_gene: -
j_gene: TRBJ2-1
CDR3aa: CASTSHQADSYNEQFF
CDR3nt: TGTGCCAGCACCTCCCACCAGGCAGACTCCTACAATGAGCAGTTCTTC

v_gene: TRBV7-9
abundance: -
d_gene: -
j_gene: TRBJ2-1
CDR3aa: CASEGTAVGGEQFF
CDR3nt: TGTGCCAGCGAAGGGACTGCCGTGGGGGGTGAGCAGTTCTTC

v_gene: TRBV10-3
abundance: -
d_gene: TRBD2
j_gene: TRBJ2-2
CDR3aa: CAISVRPSGRSGELFF
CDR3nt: TGTGCCATCAGTGTCCGTCCTAGCGGGAGGTCCGGGGAGCTGTTTTTT

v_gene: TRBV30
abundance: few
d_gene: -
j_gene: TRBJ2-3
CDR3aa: CAWSGRDTQYF
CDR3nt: TGTGCCTGGAGTGGGAGGGATACGCAGTATTTT

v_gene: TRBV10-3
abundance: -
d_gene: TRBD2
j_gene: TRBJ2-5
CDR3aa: CAISGDYNSQETQYF
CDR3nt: TGTGCCATCAGTGGGGACTATAATTCCCAAGAGACCCAGTACTTC

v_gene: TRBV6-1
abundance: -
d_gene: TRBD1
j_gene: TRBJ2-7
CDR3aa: CASSEFPGQGFSYEQYF
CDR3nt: TGTGCCAGCAGTGAATTCCCGGGACAGGGGTTCTCCTACGAGCAGTACTTC

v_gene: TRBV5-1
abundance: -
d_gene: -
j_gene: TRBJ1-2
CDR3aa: CASSWQTGEGYTF
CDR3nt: TGCGCCAGCAGCTGGCAAACGGGTGAAGGCTACACCTTC

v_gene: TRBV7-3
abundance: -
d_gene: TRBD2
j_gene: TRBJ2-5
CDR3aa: CASSPRAGVGETQYF
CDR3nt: TGTGCCAGCAGCCCGCGAGCGGGGGTGGGGGAGACCCAGTACTTC

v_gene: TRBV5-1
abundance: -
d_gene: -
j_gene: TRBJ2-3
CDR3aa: CASSHRESTDTQYF
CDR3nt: TGCGCCAGCAGCCACCGGGAGAGTACAGATACGCAGTATTTT

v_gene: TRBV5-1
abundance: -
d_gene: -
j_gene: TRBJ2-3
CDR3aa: CASSLEQRDTQYF
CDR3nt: TGCGCCAGCAGCTTGGAGCAACGAGATACGCAGTATTTT

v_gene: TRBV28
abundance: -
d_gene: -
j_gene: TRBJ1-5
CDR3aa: CASSFRLGEYQPQHF
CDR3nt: TGTGCCAGCAGTTTCCGCCTAGGGGAATATCAGCCCCAGCATTTT

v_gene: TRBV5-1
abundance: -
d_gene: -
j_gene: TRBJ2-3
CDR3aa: CASSLAGTQLTDTQYF
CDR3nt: TGCGCCAGCAGCTTGGCCGGGACACAACTCACAGATACGCAGTATTTT

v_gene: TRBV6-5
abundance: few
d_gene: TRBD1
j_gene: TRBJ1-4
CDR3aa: CASSWDSATNEKLFF
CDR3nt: TGTGCCAGCAGTTGGGACAGTGCAACTAATGAAAAACTGTTTTTT

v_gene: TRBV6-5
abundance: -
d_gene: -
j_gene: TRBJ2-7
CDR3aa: CASRRGSGEQYF
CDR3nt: TGTGCCAGCAGACGAGGGTCAGGAGAGCAGTACTTC

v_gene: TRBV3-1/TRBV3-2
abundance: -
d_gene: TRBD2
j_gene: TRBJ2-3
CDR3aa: CASSPMFAGGLRSTDTQYF
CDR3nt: TGTGCCAGCAGCCCCATGTTCGCGGGAGGCCTACGTAGCACAGATACGCAGTATTTT

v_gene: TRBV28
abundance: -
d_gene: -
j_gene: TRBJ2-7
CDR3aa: CASSDPLDPGSYEQYF
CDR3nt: TGTGCCAGCAGTGACCCCCTAGACCCGGGTTCGTACGAGCAGTACTTC

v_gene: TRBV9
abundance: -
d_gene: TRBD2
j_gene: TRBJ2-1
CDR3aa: CASSVVQRGPGDEQFF
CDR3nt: TGTGCCAGCAGCGTAGTGCAGCGGGGGCCAGGGGATGAGCAGTTCTTC

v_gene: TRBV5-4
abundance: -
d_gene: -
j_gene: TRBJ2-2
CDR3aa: CASSSGTTDGGELFF
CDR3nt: TGTGCCAGCAGTTCCGGGACAACTGATGGCGGGGAGCTGTTTTTT

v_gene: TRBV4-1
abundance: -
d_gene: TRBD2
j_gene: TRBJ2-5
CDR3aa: CASSQGGSGETQYF
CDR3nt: TGCGCCAGCAGCCAAGGCGGGAGTGGGGAGACCCAGTACTTC

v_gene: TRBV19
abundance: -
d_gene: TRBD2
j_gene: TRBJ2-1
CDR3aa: CASSIGTLGLAPNNYNEQFF
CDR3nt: TGTGCCAGTAGTATAGGTACTTTGGGACTAGCGCCAAATAACTACAATGAGCAGTTCTTC

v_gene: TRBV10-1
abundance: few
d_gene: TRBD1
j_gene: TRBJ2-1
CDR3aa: CASSESQGAYNEQFF
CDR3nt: TGCGCCAGCAGTGAGTCACAGGGGGCCTACAATGAGCAGTTCTTC

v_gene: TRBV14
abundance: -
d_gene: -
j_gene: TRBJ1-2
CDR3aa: CASSQATNYGYTF
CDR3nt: TGTGCCAGCAGCCAAGCAACTAACTATGGCTACACCTTC

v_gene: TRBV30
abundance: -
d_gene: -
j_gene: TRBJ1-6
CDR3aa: CAWSVQRSNSPLHF
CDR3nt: TGTGCCTGGAGTGTTCAGAGGTCCAATTCACCCCTCCACTTT

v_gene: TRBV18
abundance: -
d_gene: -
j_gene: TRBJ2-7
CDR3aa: CASSPSREEWLHEQYF
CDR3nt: TGTGCCAGCTCACCATCCAGGGAGGAATGGCTCCACGAGCAGTACTTC

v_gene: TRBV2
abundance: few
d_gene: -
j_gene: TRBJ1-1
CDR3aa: CASRYRVLNTEAFF
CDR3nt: TGTGCCAGCAGGTACAGGGTTCTGAACACTGAAGCTTTCTTT

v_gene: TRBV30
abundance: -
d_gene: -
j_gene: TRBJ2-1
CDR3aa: CAWSGPHEQFF
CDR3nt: TGTGCCTGGAGTGGGCCCCATGAGCAGTTCTTC

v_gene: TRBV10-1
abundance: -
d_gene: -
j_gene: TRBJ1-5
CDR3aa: CASSEGDQPQHF
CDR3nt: TGCGCCAGCAGTGAAGGGGATCAGCCCCAGCATTTT

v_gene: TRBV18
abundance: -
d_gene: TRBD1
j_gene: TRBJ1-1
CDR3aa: CASSQGTGVTEAFF
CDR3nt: TGTGCCAGCTCTCAGGGGACAGGGGTCACTGAAGCTTTCTTT

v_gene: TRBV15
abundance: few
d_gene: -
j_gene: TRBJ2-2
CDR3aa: CATSRSTGSGELFF
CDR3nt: TGTGCCACCAGCAGAAGTACAGGGTCGGGGGAGCTGTTTTTT

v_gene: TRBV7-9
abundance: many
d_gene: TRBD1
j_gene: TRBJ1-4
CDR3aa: CASSPSPFEQGATNEKLFF
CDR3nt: TGTGCCAGCAGCCCGAGCCCCTTCGAGCAGGGGGCGACTAATGAAAAACTGTTTTTT

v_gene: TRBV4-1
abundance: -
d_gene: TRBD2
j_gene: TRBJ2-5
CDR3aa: CASSLSPVSSGETQYF
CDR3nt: TGCGCCAGCAGCCTCTCCCCGGTGTCTAGCGGGGAGACCCAGTACTTC

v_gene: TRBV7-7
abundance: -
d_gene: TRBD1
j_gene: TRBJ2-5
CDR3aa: CASSPTGTGEGETQYF
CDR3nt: TGTGCTAGCAGCCCGACCGGGACAGGGGAAGGGGAGACCCAGTACTTC

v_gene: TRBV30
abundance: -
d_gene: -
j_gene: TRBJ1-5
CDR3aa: CAWSVSGDQPQHF
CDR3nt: TGTGCCTGGAGTGTTTCAGGTGATCAGCCCCAGCATTTT

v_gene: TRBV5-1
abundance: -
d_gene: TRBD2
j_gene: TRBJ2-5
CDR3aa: CASSLVLAESQETQYF
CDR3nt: TGCGCCAGCAGCTTGGTTCTAGCGGAAAGCCAAGAGACCCAGTACTTC

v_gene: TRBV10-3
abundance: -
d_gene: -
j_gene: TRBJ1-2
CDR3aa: CAISEPRNLYGYTF
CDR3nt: TGTGCCATCAGTGAGCCCAGGAACCTCTATGGCTACACCTTC

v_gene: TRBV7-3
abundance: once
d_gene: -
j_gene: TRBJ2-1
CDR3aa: CASSYQGGEQFF
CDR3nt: TGTGCCAGCAGCTACCAGGGTGGGGAGCAGTTCTTC

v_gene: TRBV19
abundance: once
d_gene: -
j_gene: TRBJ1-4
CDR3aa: CASSIVLGGGNEKLFF
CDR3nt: TGTGCCAGTAGTATCGTTTTAGGTGGAGGTAATGAAAAACTGTTTTTT

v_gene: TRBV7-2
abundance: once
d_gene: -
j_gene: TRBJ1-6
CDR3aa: CASSRQTDSPLHF
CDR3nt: TGTGCCAGCAGTAGACAGACGGATTCACCCCTCCACTTT

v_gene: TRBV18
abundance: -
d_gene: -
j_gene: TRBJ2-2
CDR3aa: CASSPMGTGSTGELFF
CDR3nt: TGTGCCAGCTCACCAATGGGCACCGGATCCACCGGGGAGCTGTTTTTT

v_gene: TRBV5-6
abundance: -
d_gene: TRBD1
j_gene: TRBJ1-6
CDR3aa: CASSSRERQGSSPLHF
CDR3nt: TGTGCCAGCAGCTCGCGGGAACGACAGGGCAGTTCACCCCTCCACTTT

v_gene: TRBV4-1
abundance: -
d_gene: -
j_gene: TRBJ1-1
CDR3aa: CASSQVAGRVTFF
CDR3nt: TGCGCCAGCAGCCAAGTCGCGGGAAGGGTGACTTTCTTT

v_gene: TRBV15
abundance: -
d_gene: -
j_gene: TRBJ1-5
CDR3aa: CATSRDRAQGKNQPQHF
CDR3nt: TGTGCCACCAGCAGAGATCGGGCGCAGGGTAAAAATCAGCCCCAGCATTTT

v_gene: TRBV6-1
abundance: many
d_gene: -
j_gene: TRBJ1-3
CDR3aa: CASSETLTGFGNTIYF
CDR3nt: TGTGCCAGCAGTGAAACCTTGACAGGATTTGGAAACACCATATATTTT

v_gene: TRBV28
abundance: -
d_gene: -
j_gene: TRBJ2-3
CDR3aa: CASIRNRGTPGTDTQYF
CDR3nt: TGTGCCAGCATCCGTAATAGGGGTACACCCGGCACAGATACGCAGTATTTT

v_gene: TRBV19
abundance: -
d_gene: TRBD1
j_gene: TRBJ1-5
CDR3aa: CASSIYSTVQGAIMAGNQPQHF
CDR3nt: TGTGCCAGTAGTATATATTCTACGGTTCAGGGGGCGATTATGGCAGGCAATCAGCCCCAGCATTTT

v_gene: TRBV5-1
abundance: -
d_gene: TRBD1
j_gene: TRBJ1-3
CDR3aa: CASSAGTDLSGNTIYF
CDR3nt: TGCGCCAGCAGCGCAGGGACAGACCTCTCTGGAAACACCATATATTTT

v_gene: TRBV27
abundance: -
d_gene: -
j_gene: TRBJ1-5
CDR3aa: CASSPRTGNQPQHF
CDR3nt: TGTGCCAGCAGTCCTAGGACAGGCAATCAGCCCCAGCATTTT

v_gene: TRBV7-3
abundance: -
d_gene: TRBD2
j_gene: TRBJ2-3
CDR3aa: CASSLTSGGAVDTQYF
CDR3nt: TGTGCCAGCAGCTTAACTAGCGGGGGGGCCGTAGATACGCAGTATTTT

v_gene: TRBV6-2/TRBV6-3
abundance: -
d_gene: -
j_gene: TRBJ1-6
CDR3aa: CASSKLPGDSNSPLHF
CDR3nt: TGTGCCAGCAGTAAACTCCCGGGAGACTCTAATTCACCCCTCCACTTT

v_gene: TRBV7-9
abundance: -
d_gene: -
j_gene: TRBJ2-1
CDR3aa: CASSSSRQLRDNEQFF
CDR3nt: TGTGCCAGCAGCTCCTCGAGGCAACTGCGGGACAATGAGCAGTTCTTC

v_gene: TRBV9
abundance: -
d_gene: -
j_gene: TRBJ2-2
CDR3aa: CASSVLAGELFF
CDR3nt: TGTGCCAGCAGCGTCCTTGCGGGGGAGCTGTTTTTT